This TCR beta chain was captured in a study of cytomegalovirus exposure and HLA in healthy donors. Study results and caveats: Among CMV-associated TCR beta chains, most appeared HLA-restricted in a later analysis. Overall, 164 TCR beta chains were annotated as cytomegalovirus-associated. The availability of immune exposure information extended only to CMV serostatus.

Amplification used 60 Vbeta primers and 13 Jbeta primers. How the authors handled the data: Among the unique TCR beta chains that a later analysis counted, about 84 million in all, roughly 10 million were shared. TCRdb's copy holds only in-frame clones and misses some; the assay was immunoSEQ multiplex PCR. From that table come the V and J calls and clone size; the DNA was used to work out D and trimming. The sample has 150,000 or so clones; roughly four fifths are singletons. This CDR3 comprises 13 residues. The germline gives CDR1 SGHTA, CDR2 FQGNSA. V lost 4 bases, J lost 6 bases, and 10 bases lay in between. Comments on this clone: Its cognate antigen is unknown.

The sequenced sample consisted of PBMCs. The rearrangement links TRBV7-2 to TRBJ2-1; D is possibly TRBD1 (6 bases). The clonotype originates from a young man in good health and CMV-seronegative. The CDR3 spells CASSSGQINEQFF. CDR3 DNA sequence: TGTGCCAGCAGCTCGGGACAAATCAATGAGCAGTTCTTC.